Listed below are T cell receptor beta chains from one sample, sequenced in a study of PD-1 blockade in classical Hodgkin lymphoma. TCRdb keeps only in-frame clones here, not all; method: immunoSEQ multiplex PCR. The table has about 93,000 clones, nearly 95% seen once. The sample was peripheral blood mononuclear cells (PBMCs), taken before the second cycle of nivolumab. All receptors come from a human donor with classical Hodgkin lymphoma. Both conserved end residues are part of each CDR3. D genes are given only for firm matches. Clone size is stated in some rows and not others, as once, few, many or a class when expanded.

>few|.|TRBJ1-2|TRBV29-1
CSVERGGGYGYTF
TGCAGCGTTGAACGGGGAGGGGGGTATGGCTACACCTTC
>.|TRBD1|TRBJ2-3|TRBV19
CASTRTGGHTDTQYF
TGTGCCAGTACCAGGACAGGGGGCCACACAGATACGCAGTATTTT
>.|TRBD1|TRBJ1-4|TRBV7-9
CASSLLVRGRGKLFF
TGTGCCAGCAGCTTACTTGTCAGGGGGCGCGGAAAACTGTTTTTT
>.|TRBD2|TRBJ2-2|TRBV2
CASSEQRGNTGELFF
TGTGCCAGCAGTGAACAGCGGGGCAACACCGGGGAGCTGTTTTTT
>.|TRBD1|TRBJ2-1|TRBV5-4
CASSASDRPYNEQFF
TGTGCCAGCAGCGCCTCGGACAGGCCGTACAATGAGCAGTTCTTC
>.|.|TRBJ1-1|TRBV19
CASSTDRLGTEAFF
TGTGCCAGTAGTACCGACAGGTTGGGCACTGAAGCTTTCTTT
>few|.|TRBJ1-5|TRBV28
CASSLNPPGRRPQHF
TGTGCCAGCAGTTTGAACCCCCCGGGAAGACGGCCCCAGCATTTT
>.|.|TRBJ2-3|TRBV29-1
CSVEGGYRVEQYF
TGCAGCGTTGAAGGAGGTTACAGGGTCGAGCAGTATTTT
>.|.|TRBJ2-2|TRBV7-9
CASRRTLGGTGELFF
TGTGCCAGCAGACGGACGTTGGGGGGCACCGGGGAGCTGTTTTTT
>.|.|TRBJ2-6|TRBV5-4
CASSFKGPGANVLTF
TGTGCCAGCAGCTTTAAGGGTCCTGGGGCCAACGTCCTGACTTTC
>.|.|TRBJ2-6|TRBV6-4
CASSPGLSSGANVLTF
TGTGCCAGCAGTCCGGGACTCAGCTCTGGGGCCAACGTCCTGACTTTC
>.|TRBD1|TRBJ2-7|TRBV29-1
CSVRPGGAYEQYF
TGCAGCGTTCGGCCAGGGGGTGCCTACGAGCAGTACTTC
>.|.|TRBJ1-5|TRBV30
CAWSSAGAFLLSNQPQHF
TGTGCCTGGAGTTCGGCAGGGGCGTTTCTTCTTAGCAATCAGCCCCAGCATTTT
>.|.|TRBJ1-5|TRBV15
CATSSSYPNNQPQHF
TGTGCCACCAGTTCGTCCTACCCTAACAATCAGCCCCAGCATTTT
>.|TRBD1|TRBJ1-1|TRBV6-1
CASSPGQGVTEAFF
TGTGCCAGCAGCCCGGGACAGGGGGTTACCGAAGCTTTCTTT
>few|TRBD1|TRBJ2-5|TRBV5-6
CASSLGQGLKTQYF
TGTGCCAGCAGCTTAGGACAGGGGTTAAAGACCCAGTACTTC
>once|.|TRBJ2-7|TRBV2
CASSERWQGGEQYF
TGTGCCAGCAGTGAAAGGTGGCAGGGAGGCGAGCAGTACTTC
>.|.|TRBJ2-1|TRBV27
CASSLSQGARGNEQFF
TGTGCCAGCAGTTTATCGCAGGGAGCCCGGGGCAATGAGCAGTTCTTC
>.|.|TRBJ2-5|TRBV5-6
CASSLLPGRKAETQYF
TGTGCCAGCAGCTTGTTACCCGGACGCAAAGCGGAGACCCAGTACTTC
>.|.|TRBJ1-1|TRBV7-8
CASSLGWGGNTEAFF
TGTGCCAGCAGCTTAGGCTGGGGGGGGAACACTGAAGCTTTCTTT
>once|TRBD2|TRBJ2-1|TRBV25-1
CASSEYPSGRTEQFF
TGTGCCAGCAGTGAATACCCTAGCGGGAGGACTGAGCAGTTCTTC
>.|.|TRBJ2-7|TRBV27
CASSSPGFLVYEQYF
TGTGCCAGCAGTTCCCCGGGGTTCCTAGTCTACGAGCAGTACTTC
>.|.|TRBJ2-7|TRBV19
CATARGRGIYEQYF
TGTGCCACCGCGCGCGGTAGAGGGATCTACGAGCAGTACTTC
>.|.|TRBJ1-4|TRBV28
CASSLVMGKEKLFF
TGTGCCAGCAGTTTGGTCATGGGGAAGGAAAAACTGTTTTTT
>.|TRBD2|TRBJ2-2|TRBV7-7
CATTTLAGDTGELFF
TGTGCTACGACGACTCTAGCGGGAGACACCGGGGAGCTGTTTTTT
>.|.|TRBJ1-5|TRBV19
CASLGRSNQPQHF
TGTGCCAGTCTGGGGAGGAGCAATCAGCCCCAGCATTTT
>few|.|TRBJ2-1|TRBV5-1
CASRREWNEQFF
TGCGCCAGCAGGAGGGAATGGAATGAGCAGTTCTTC
>once|TRBD2|TRBJ2-7|TRBV6-5
CASSYTTSVIYEQYF
TGTGCCAGCAGTTACACAACTAGCGTGATCTACGAGCAGTACTTC
>.|.|TRBJ2-1|TRBV13
CASKEVLYNEQFF
TGTGCCAGCAAGGAGGTTCTCTACAATGAGCAGTTCTTC
>.|.|TRBJ1-1|TRBV5-1
CASSLNGRNTEAFF
TGCGCCAGCAGCCTAAACGGACGGAACACTGAAGCTTTCTTT
>.|.|TRBJ2-1|TRBV7-9
CASSPPDSVREQFF
TGTGCCAGCAGCCCCCCGGACAGCGTGCGTGAGCAGTTCTTC
>.|TRBD2|TRBJ2-1|TRBV29-1
CSVEKRLGLAIGNEQFF
TGCAGCGTTGAAAAAAGATTAGGACTAGCGATTGGCAATGAGCAGTTCTTC
>.|.|TRBJ2-7|TRBV5-4
CASSLARGRGVYEQYF
TGTGCCAGCAGCTTGGCCCGTGGCAGGGGAGTCTACGAGCAGTACTTC
>.|.|TRBJ2-4|TRBV28
CASSRQDLAKNIQYF
TGTGCCAGCAGTCGACAGGATCTAGCCAAAAACATTCAGTACTTC
>.|.|TRBJ2-3|TRBV18
CASSPPGKGTDTQYF
TGTGCCAGCTCACCACCGGGGAAGGGCACAGATACGCAGTATTTT
>.|TRBD2|TRBJ2-3|TRBV7-6
CASSLWLAGGATQQYF
TGTGCCAGCAGCTTATGGCTAGCGGGAGGGGCCACCCAGCAGTATTTT
>.|.|TRBJ2-5|TRBV4-2
CASSQESGRGETQYF
TGTGCCAGCAGCCAAGAAAGTGGTAGGGGGGAGACCCAGTACTTC
>.|.|TRBJ1-5|TRBV6-5
CASSRTDDGDGPQHF
TGTGCCAGCAGCCGGACGGACGACGGAGACGGACCCCAGCATTTT
>.|.|TRBJ2-7|TRBV7-9
CASSSIYEQYF
TGTGCCAGCAGCTCTATCTACGAGCAGTACTTC
>.|TRBD2|TRBJ2-7|TRBV29-1
CSVLGHQAGYEQYF
TGCAGCGTTTTAGGACACCAAGCGGGATACGAGCAGTACTTC
>.|TRBD2|TRBJ2-1|TRBV7-3
CASSRFGAGPYNEQFF
TGTGCCAGCAGTCGGTTTGGAGCGGGACCCTACAATGAGCAGTTCTTC
>.|.|TRBJ2-5|TRBV5-6
CASSFSGSETQYF
TGTGCCAGCAGCTTTTCAGGGTCGGAGACCCAGTACTTC
>once|.|TRBJ2-3|TRBV5-1
CASNYLREANTDTQYF
TGCGCCAGCAATTATCTCAGGGAGGCCAACACAGATACGCAGTATTTT